The entry below describes one T cell receptor (beta chain). This specimen comes from a study of chemoradiotherapy in HPV16-positive cancers. Generated by immunoSEQ multiplex PCR, the TCRdb table keeps only in-frame clones and is missing some. The table shows 40,000 to 60,000 clones, with 90% occurring only once. The V end was cut by 7 bases, the J end by 8 bases, with 15 bases between. In germline, CDR1 is SGDLS, CDR2 YYNGEE. This CDR3 is built from 12 residues. The rearrangement links TRBV9 to TRBJ1-2; no definite D call. This receptor was identified in a human donor with HPV-associated anogenital cancer. Sequencing used blood, obtained from a patient who underwent chemoradiotherapy. The CDR3 coding sequence is TGTGCCAGCCTCGGGTCTCTTTCAGGCTACACCTTC. Its protein is CASLGSLSGYTF.